These T cell receptor beta chains were read from a single sample in a study of blood T cell repertoires in COVID-19. Only in-frame clones appear in the TCRdb table, and some are missing; sequencing was by immunoSEQ multiplex PCR. The sample lists under 200,000 clones; roughly 88% were seen once. The sequenced sample was peripheral blood. These receptors came from a woman at least 80 years old with acute or convalescent COVID-19. Both conserved end residues are part of each CDR3.

>TRBV7-7
CASSLGWGTGDEQYF
>TRBV18
CASSPSGQNTEAFF
>TRBV10-3
CAISGGAVPPSAYEQYF
>TRBV3-1/TRBV3-2
CASNYRVNNAEAFF
>TRBV6-2/TRBV6-3
CASSYTEIYGYTF
>TRBV19
CASSYSTGGNSPLHF
>TRBV6-5
CASSYFTGTDTQYF
>TRBV25-1
CASSATENTEAFF
>TRBV3-1/TRBV3-2
CASSQVQDRDSYEQYF
>TRBV2
CASQRTSGIDNEQFF
>TRBV15
CATSRETASRTQYF
>TRBV30
CAWGLASTDTQYF
>TRBV5-1
CASSQPLPGAYNEQFF
>TRBV5-4
CAARQGAYNEQFF
>TRBV5-1
CASSLDVGGNEQYF
>TRBV10-3
CAIRFSGSRGANVLTF
>TRBV2
CASTGVIGEKLFF
>TRBV23-1
CATSGKGAVNEQYF
>TRBV21-1
CASSKVSASDTYNEQFF
>TRBV7-2
CASSLWSGGPLVNEQFF
>TRBV5-1
CASSSLLGREAPGELFF
>TRBV6-5
CASRPAHRGNQPQHF
>TRBV5-6
CASSFLPGNQPQHF
>TRBV18
CASSRQAVTQWGYGYTF
>TRBV6-5
CASSYAADRRSPLHF
>TRBV18
CASSLGANTEAFF
>TRBV7-2
CASSLASGRASEQYF
>TRBV29-1
CSGIQGDGEKLFF
>TRBV25-1
CASSEYGTDQKGKLFF
>TRBV6-5
CASSKRNEAFF
>TRBV20-1
CSASNQGREQYF